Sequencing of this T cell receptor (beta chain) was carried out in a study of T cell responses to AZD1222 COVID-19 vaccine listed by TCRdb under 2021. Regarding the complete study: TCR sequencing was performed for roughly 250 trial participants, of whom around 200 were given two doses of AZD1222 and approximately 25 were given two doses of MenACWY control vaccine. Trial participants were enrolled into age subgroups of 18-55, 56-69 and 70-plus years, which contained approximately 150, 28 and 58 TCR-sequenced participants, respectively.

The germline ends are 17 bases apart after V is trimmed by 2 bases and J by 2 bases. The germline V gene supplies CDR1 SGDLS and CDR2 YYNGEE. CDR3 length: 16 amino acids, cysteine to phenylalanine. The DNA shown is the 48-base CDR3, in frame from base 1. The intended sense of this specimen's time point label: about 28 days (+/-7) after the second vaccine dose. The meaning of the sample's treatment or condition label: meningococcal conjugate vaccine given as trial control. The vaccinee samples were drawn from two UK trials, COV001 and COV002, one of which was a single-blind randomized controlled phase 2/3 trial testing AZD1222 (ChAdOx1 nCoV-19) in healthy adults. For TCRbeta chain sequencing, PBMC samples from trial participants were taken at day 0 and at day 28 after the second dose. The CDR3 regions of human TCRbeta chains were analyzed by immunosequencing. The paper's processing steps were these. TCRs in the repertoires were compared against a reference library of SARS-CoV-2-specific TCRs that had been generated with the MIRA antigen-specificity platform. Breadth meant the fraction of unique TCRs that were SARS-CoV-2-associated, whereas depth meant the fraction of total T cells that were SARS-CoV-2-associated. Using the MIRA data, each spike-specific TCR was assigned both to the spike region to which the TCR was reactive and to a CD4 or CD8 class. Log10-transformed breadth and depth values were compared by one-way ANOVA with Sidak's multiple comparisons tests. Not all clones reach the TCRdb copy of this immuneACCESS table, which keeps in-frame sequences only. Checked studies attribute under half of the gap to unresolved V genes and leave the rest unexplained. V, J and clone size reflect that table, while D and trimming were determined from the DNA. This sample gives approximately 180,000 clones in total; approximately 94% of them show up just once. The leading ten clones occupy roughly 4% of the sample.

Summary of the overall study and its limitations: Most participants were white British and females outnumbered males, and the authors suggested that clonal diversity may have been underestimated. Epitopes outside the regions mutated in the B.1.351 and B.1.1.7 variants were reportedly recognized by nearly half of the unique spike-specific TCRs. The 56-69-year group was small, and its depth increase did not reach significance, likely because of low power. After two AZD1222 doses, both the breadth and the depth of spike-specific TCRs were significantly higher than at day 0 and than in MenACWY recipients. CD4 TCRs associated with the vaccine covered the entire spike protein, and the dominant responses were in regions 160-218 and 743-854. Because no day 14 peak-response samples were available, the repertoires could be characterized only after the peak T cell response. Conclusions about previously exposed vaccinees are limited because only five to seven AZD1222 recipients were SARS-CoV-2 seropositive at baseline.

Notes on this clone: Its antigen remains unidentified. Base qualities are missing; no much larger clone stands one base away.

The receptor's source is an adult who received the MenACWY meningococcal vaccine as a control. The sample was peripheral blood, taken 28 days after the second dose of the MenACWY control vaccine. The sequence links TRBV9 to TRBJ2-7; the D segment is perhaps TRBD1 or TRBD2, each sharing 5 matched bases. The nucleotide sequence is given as TGTGCCAGCAGCGTCCAAGCCGGGACGGGGACCTACGAGCAGTACTTC. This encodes CASSVQAGTGTYEQYF.